This T cell receptor (beta chain) was recovered during a study of cytomegalovirus exposure and HLA in healthy donors. CDR1 and CDR2 from the germline V gene are SEHNR and FQNEAQ (reference sequence). The CDR3 spans 15 residues. V gave up 2 bases and J gave up 7 bases, with 18 bases separating them. Primers: 60 Vbeta forward and 13 Jbeta reverse. This table comes from immunoSEQ multiplex PCR, and its TCRdb copy is limited to in-frame clones, with some not included. The table includes some 180,000 clones, 83% detected once. The TCR sequence derives from a man aged 35 to 55 in good health and CMV-seropositive. What was sequenced was PBMCs. The genes are TRBV7-9 and TRBJ2-7; unclear D gene. The CDR3 bases are TGTGCCAGCAGCTTACTGGAACGTGAGGTGCGGGAGCAGTACTTC. Its translation is CASSLLEREVREQYF.